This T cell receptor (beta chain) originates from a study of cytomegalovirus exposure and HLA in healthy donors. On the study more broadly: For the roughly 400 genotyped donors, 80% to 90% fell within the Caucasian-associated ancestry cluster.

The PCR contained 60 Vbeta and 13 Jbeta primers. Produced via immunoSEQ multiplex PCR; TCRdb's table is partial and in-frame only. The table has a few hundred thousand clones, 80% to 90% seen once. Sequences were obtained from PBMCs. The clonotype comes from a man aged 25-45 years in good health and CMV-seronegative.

As DNA, the CDR3 is TGTGCCAGCAGCAGGACACTGGGACAGGGACTATACCAGCCCCAGCATTTT. As protein: CASSRTLGQGLYQPQHF. This sequence joins TRBV5-5 and TRBJ1-5, with 9 bases lining up with TRBD1. The V and J ends lost 4 bases and 7 bases, in that order; junction bases with no gene match: 15. CDR1 and CDR2 from the germline V gene are SGHKS and YYEKEE (reference sequence). The CDR3 loop spans 17 amino acids.